A selection of T cell receptor beta chains follows, all from one sample in a study of blood T cell repertoires in COVID-19. TCRdb keeps only in-frame clones here, not all; method: immunoSEQ multiplex PCR. Of 180,000 or so clones in the sample, about 81% were seen once. Material for sequencing was peripheral blood. The receptors shown here come from a woman of 80 years or more with COVID-19, enrolled during active disease. The CDR3 runs from the conserved cysteine through the conserved F or W. D genes are given only for firm matches. Clone size is shown for a subset of rows, as once, few, many or a class of expanded clone.

TRBJ2-1	-	TRBV27	TRBD2	CASSFSGYPYNEQFF	TGTGCCAGCAGTTTTAGCGGGTATCCCTACAATGAGCAGTTCTTC
TRBJ2-5	-	TRBV7-9	TRBD1	CASREGGFETQYF	TGTGCCAGCAGGGAAGGGGGCTTTGAGACCCAGTACTTC
TRBJ2-2	-	TRBV5-4	TRBD2	CASSSGLAGGRVTGELFF	TGTGCCAGCAGCTCGGGACTAGCGGGGGGGCGCGTCACCGGGGAGCTGTTTTTT
TRBJ2-3	-	TRBV28	TRBD1	CASSRQGGNTDTQYF	TGTGCCAGCAGCAGACAGGGGGGGAACACAGATACGCAGTATTTT
TRBJ2-2	-	TRBV5-1	TRBD2	CASRASGGDTGELFF	TGCGCCAGCAGGGCTAGCGGGGGAGACACCGGGGAGCTGTTTTTT
TRBJ1-2	-	TRBV9	TRBD1	CASSAIRDSLPNYGYTF	TGTGCCAGCAGCGCCATCCGGGACAGCCTTCCTAACTATGGCTACACCTTC
TRBJ1-3	-	TRBV28	-	CASRRGGSGNTIYF	TGTGCCAGCCGTCGAGGGGGCTCTGGAAACACCATATATTTT
TRBJ2-1	-	TRBV28	-	CASSFRSSYNEQFF	TGTGCCAGCAGTTTCCGGAGCTCCTACAATGAGCAGTTCTTC
TRBJ2-3	few	TRBV12-5	-	CASGFLPTDTQYF	TGTGCTAGTGGTTTCCTCCCCACAGATACGCAGTATTTT
TRBJ1-4	-	TRBV9	TRBD1	CASSVAGGRGKLFF	TGTGCCAGCAGCGTAGCAGGGGGCCGGGGAAAACTGTTTTTT
TRBJ2-3	once	TRBV5-6	-	CASSFEGNKRYTQYF	TGTGCCAGCAGCTTTGAGGGCAATAAAAGGTATACGCAGTATTTT
TRBJ2-7	once	TRBV14	-	CASSQRRTYSYEQYF	TGTGCCAGCAGCCAAAGGAGGACTTACTCCTACGAGCAGTACTTC
TRBJ2-2	-	TRBV4-3	-	CASSPRGTNTGELFF	TGCGCCAGCAGCCCGCGGGGAACGAACACCGGGGAGCTGTTTTTT
TRBJ2-1	-	TRBV7-8	TRBD2	CASSLRSRAGVHNEQFF	TGTGCCAGCAGCTTGAGGTCTCGGGCGGGAGTCCACAATGAGCAGTTCTTC
TRBJ1-6	-	TRBV28	-	CASTPPGVGEDSPLHF	TGTGCCAGCACTCCCCCGGGGGTGGGCGAGGACTCACCCCTCCACTTT
TRBJ2-2	-	TRBV19	-	CASSVQGGTGELFF	TGTGCCAGTAGTGTCCAGGGGGGCACCGGGGAGCTGTTTTTT
TRBJ1-6	once	TRBV4-1	-	CASSQASGVRTLHF	TGCGCCAGCAGCCAAGCCTCGGGGGTTCGGACCCTCCACTTT
TRBJ1-1	-	TRBV9	-	CASSPPWGRGTTEAFF	TGTGCCAGCAGCCCCCCCTGGGGGAGGGGGACCACTGAAGCTTTCTTT
TRBJ1-5	once	TRBV7-2	TRBD1	CASSLVGQWSNQPQHF	TGTGCCAGCAGCTTAGTGGGACAGTGGAGCAATCAGCCCCAGCATTTT
TRBJ2-2	-	TRBV6-6	TRBD1	CASSFPRGGFGGELFF	TGTGCCAGCAGTTTTCCGAGAGGGGGCTTCGGCGGGGAGCTGTTTTTT
TRBJ1-2	once	TRBV3-1/TRBV3-2	-	CASSQEMRAGYTF	TGTGCCAGCAGCCAGGAGATGAGGGCGGGCTACACCTTC
TRBJ2-2	-	TRBV6-4	-	CASSDKGVHTGELFF	TGTGCCAGCAGTGATAAAGGGGTCCACACCGGGGAGCTGTTTTTT
TRBJ1-1	-	TRBV4-3	TRBD1	CASSSKRQGEAFF	TGCGCCAGCAGCTCTAAAAGACAGGGGGAAGCTTTCTTT
TRBJ2-7	-	TRBV18	-	CASARTGSSYEQYF	TGTGCCAGCGCACGGACGGGGAGCTCCTACGAGCAGTACTTC
TRBJ2-2	-	TRBV19	TRBD1	CASTPDRGLPSNTGELFF	TGTGCCAGTACTCCCGACAGGGGCCTACCCTCGAACACCGGGGAGCTGTTTTTT
TRBJ2-7	-	TRBV19	TRBD2	CASSMGLAPSYEQYF	TGTGCCAGTAGTATGGGACTAGCGCCCTCCTACGAGCAGTACTTC
TRBJ2-2	-	TRBV7-2	-	CASSLERVTGELFF	TGTGCCAGCAGCTTAGAGAGGGTTACCGGGGAGCTGTTTTTT
TRBJ1-5	-	TRBV2	-	CASRGHLGSNQPQHF	TGTGCCAGCAGAGGACACCTCGGTAGCAATCAGCCCCAGCATTTT
TRBJ1-2	few	TRBV2	TRBD1	CASSDRGLHNYGYTF	TGTGCCAGCAGTGACAGGGGGCTGCATAATTATGGCTACACCTTC
TRBJ2-2	-	TRBV2	TRBD2	CASTELAPGNTGELFF	TGTGCCAGCACCGAACTAGCGCCGGGGAACACCGGGGAGCTGTTTTTT